Following are 25 T cell receptor beta chains from one sample sequenced in a study of cytomegalovirus exposure and HLA in healthy donors. Amplification used 60 Vbeta primers and 13 Jbeta primers. Generated by immunoSEQ multiplex PCR, the TCRdb table keeps only in-frame clones and is missing some. This table has 100,000 to 150,000 clones, more than 15% appearing once. Input material: PBMCs. These receptors were collected from a female donor in good health and CMV-seropositive.

This chain uses TRBV15 with TRBJ2-3; 9 positions match TRBD1. Trimming removed 0 bases from V and 7 bases from J; junction bases left unmatched: 5. The CDR3 totals 15 residues. Germline V gene data show CDR1 as LNHNV and CDR2 as YYDKDF (reference sequence). Here the CDR3 reads CATSRDTGGGYTQYF. DNA for the CDR3: TGTGCCACCAGCAGAGATACAGGGGGCGGATATACGCAGTATTTT. The complete variable domain, with remaining parts taken from reference TRBV15 and TRBJ2-3, reads DAMVIQNPRYQVTQFGKPVTLSCSQTLNHNVMYWYQQKSSQAPKLLFHYYDKDFNNEADTPDNFQSRRPNTSFCFLDIRSPGLGDTAMYLCATSRDTGGGYTQYFGPGTRLTVL.

The rearrangement uses TRBV18 and TRBJ1-1; TRBD1 aligns across 7 bases. J gave up 1 base and V 2 bases, and 4 bases lay outside the gene matches. Germline assignment: CDR1 KGHSH and CDR2 LQKENI. The CDR3 runs 15 residues. The CDR3 DNA reads as TGTGCCAGCTCACCAATGGGACAGACGAACACTGAAGCTTTCTTT. Its protein is CASSPMGQTNTEAFF. The variable domain in full, with the rest retrieved from reference TRBV18 and TRBJ1-1, is NAGVMQNPRHLVRRRGQEARLRCSPMKGHSHVYWYRQLPEEGLKFMVYLQKENIIDESGMPKERFSAEFPKEGPSILRIQQVVRGDSAAYFCASSPMGQTNTEAFFGQGTRLTVV.

This clone was detected only a few times. The gene calls are TRBV6-4 and TRBJ2-7; D not resolved. Germline CDR1 and CDR2: MRHNA and SNTAGT. This CDR3 region has 13 residues. Trimming removed 5 bases at V and 2 bases at J, with 10 bases between. The CDR3 sequence is CASSRLVTYEQYF. The CDR3 nucleotides read TGTGCCAGCAGTAGGCTAGTAACCTACGAGCAGTACTTC.

This clone was seen more than once but under ten times. The chain links TRBV5-1 to TRBJ2-3; D perhaps matches TRBD1 (6 bases). Germline assignment: CDR1 SGHRS and CDR2 YFSETQ. The CDR3 sequence is 14 residues long. With 4 bases removed from V and 1 base from J, the gap between germline ends came to 10 bases. DNA for the CDR3: TGCGCCAGCAGCAGCAGGGGAGGCACAGATACGCAGTATTTT. Translation gives CASSSRGGTDTQYF.

This chain joins TRBV7-2 and TRBJ2-7, with 8 bases that match TRBD1. Germline loops: CDR1 SGHTA, CDR2 FQGNSA. The CDR3 runs 15 residues. The J segment lost 3 bases and the V segment lost 2 bases, leaving 6 bases of the junction unmatched. Written as DNA, the CDR3 is TGTGCCAGCAGCTTAAGACAGGGGCCTAACTACGAGCAGTACTTC. Its protein product is CASSLRQGPNYEQYF.

The gene calls are TRBV19 and TRBJ1-1; D is possibly TRBD1 (5 bases). Germline V CDR1 and CDR2: LNHDA, SQIVND (reference sequence). CDR3 length: 13 residues. V was trimmed by 2 bases and J by 3 bases, leaving 7 bases between them. Here the CDR3 DNA reads TGTGCCAGTAGTATATGGGGGGACACTGAAGCTTTCTTT. Translating gives CASSIWGDTEAFF.

The chain joins TRBV27 to TRBJ2-7; D not certain. Trimming took off 6 bases at V and 2 bases at J, with 17 bases between the two ends. The CDR3 consists of 15 residues. Germline-derived CDR1 and CDR2 are MNHEY and SMNVEV (reference sequence). The CDR3 spells CASSLSGVSTYEQYF. Here the CDR3 DNA reads TGTGCCAGCAGCCTTTCTGGTGTCTCTACCTACGAGCAGTACTTC.

The rearrangement joins TRBV2 to TRBJ1-4; TRBD1 agrees at 7 bases. From germline, CDR1 is SNHLY and CDR2 FYNNEI. The CDR3 is 15 amino acids. J lost 8 bases, V lost 2 bases, and 8 bases had no gene match. DNA of the CDR3: TGTGCCAGCAGTGAACCCCGACAGGGTGGGGAAAAACTGTTTTTT. It translates to CASSEPRQGGEKLFF. Full variable domain (outside the CDR3, taken from reference TRBV2 and TRBJ1-4): EPEVTQTPSHQVTQMGQEVILRCVPISNHLYFYWYRQILGQKVEFLVSFYNNEISEKSEIFDDQFSVERPDGSNFTLKIRSTKLEDSAMYFCASSEPRQGGEKLFFGSGTQLSVL.

This clone turned up a few times. The chain couples TRBV19 to TRBJ1-1, with 7 bases that match TRBD1. Germline CDR1 LNHDA, CDR2 SQIVND (reference sequence). The trim removed 7 bases at V and 11 bases at J, leaving 16 bases unmatched. The CDR3 has 14 amino acids. This chain's CDR3 is CASTDGTALSGAFF. The CDR3, as DNA: TGTGCCAGTACCGACGGGACAGCACTTTCTGGGGCTTTCTTT.

The table lists this clone with a few counts. The chain employs TRBV4-3 and TRBJ2-1; TRBD1 aligns across 9 bases. J lost 4 bases, V lost 5 bases, and 9 bases had no gene match. Germline V CDR1 and CDR2: LGHNA, YSLEER. CDR3 length: 16 amino acids. CDR3 sequence: CASSSAGTGLYNEQFF. The CDR3 DNA is TGCGCCAGCAGCTCTGCCGGGACAGGGCTTTACAATGAGCAGTTCTTC.

This clone was found a few times. This chain uses TRBV5-1 with TRBJ2-2; possible D gene TRBD2, 5 bases. The V gene's germline CDR1 is SGHRS and CDR2 YFSETQ. The CDR3 sequence is 15 residues long. V was pared by 0 bases and J by 5 bases, with 11 bases between. The CDR3 DNA is TGCGCCAGCAGCTTGGGGCCGACTAAAACCGGGGAGCTGTTTTTT. This encodes CASSLGPTKTGELFF.

The chain links TRBV5-1 to TRBJ1-2, with D maybe TRBD1 (6 bases). CDR1 and CDR2 (germline): SGHRS, YFSETQ. The CDR3 consists of 13 residues. Trimming shortened V by 1 base and J by 7 bases, and 11 bases separated the two germline ends. The CDR3 DNA follows: TGCGCCAGCAGCTTGCCGACAGGTGGTGGCTACACCTTC. This gives the protein CASSLPTGGGYTF. Full variable domain (outside the CDR3, taken from reference TRBV5-1 and TRBJ1-2): KAGVTQTPRYLIKTRGQQVTLSCSPISGHRSVSWYQQTPGQGLQFLFEYFSETQRNKGNFPGRFSGRQFSNSRSEMNVSTLELGDSALYLCASSLPTGGGYTFGSGTRLTVV.

On this clone itself: The sample has other DNA sequences that encode this CDR3 too. The V and J genes are TRBV29-1 and TRBJ2-3; TRBD2 might be the D (6 bases). The CDR3 totals 14 residues. Per the germline V gene, CDR1 is SQVTM and CDR2 is ANQGSEA. Between the trimmed V and J ends, which lost 7 bases and 4 bases, there was a span of 18 bases. The CDR3 protein is CSAGGAVSADTQYF. CDR3 in DNA: TGCAGCGCCGGCGGGGCAGTCAGCGCAGATACGCAGTATTTT.

Regarding this clone: The sample contains more than one DNA sequence encoding this CDR3. J is TRBJ1-5 and V is TRBV27, with unresolved D. This CDR3 is 13 amino acids long. CDR1 MNHEY and CDR2 SMNVEV come from the germline V gene (reference sequence). V lost 8 bases, J lost 2 bases, and 10 bases lay in between. The CDR3 loop reads CASRRAGNQPQHF. As DNA, the CDR3 is TGTGCCAGCCGGAGGGCGGGCAATCAGCCCCAGCATTTT.

V usage is TRBV4-1 and J usage is TRBJ2-7; TRBD1 matches at 10 bases. Germline V gives CDR1 MGHRA, CDR2 YSYEKL. The CDR3 totals 14 residues. V shed 3 bases and J 6 bases; nucleotides not matched to a gene: 5. In nucleotides, the CDR3 is TGCGCCAGCAGCCAGAATGACAGGGGGCGCGAGCAGTACTTC. Its translation is CASSQNDRGREQYF.

This clone showed up just a few times. The V call is TRBV9, the J call TRBJ2-5; the match to TRBD2 covers 14 bases. V lost 4 bases and J lost 1; bases outside the gene matches: 9. The V gene's germline CDR1 is SGDLS and CDR2 YYNGEE. The CDR3 extends over 18 amino acids. The CDR3 DNA is TGTGCCAGCAGCCCGGGGACTAGCGGGAGAGGATTCCAAGAGACCCAGTACTTC. Protein: CASSPGTSGRGFQETQYF.

The gene calls are TRBV4-2 and TRBJ2-7; D not resolved. From germline, CDR1 is LGHNA and CDR2 YNFKEQ. Trimming left V 4 bases short and J 2 bases short, with 9 bases between. CDR3 size: 13 residues. CDR3 coding DNA: TGTGCCAGCAGCCCCCGATCAGCCTACGAGCAGTACTTC. It encodes CASSPRSAYEQYF.

The genes are TRBV5-1 and TRBJ1-1; TRBD1 matches 10 bases. Per germline, CDR1 SGHRS and CDR2 YFSETQ. J lost 6 bases, V lost 2 bases, and 10 bases had no gene match. This CDR3 contains 16 residues. CDR3 sequence (DNA): TGCGCCAGCAGCTTAAATGGGGGACAGGGGATGCCTGAAGCTTTCTTT. This codes for CASSLNGGQGMPEAFF.

The chain uses TRBV29-1 and TRBJ2-3; 8 bases agree with TRBD1. The CDR3 consists of 14 residues. Germline CDR1 reads SQVTM; CDR2 reads ANQGSEA. V lost 8 bases to trimming and J lost 0 bases; unmatched junction nucleotides: 7. CDR3 in amino acids: CSSRTGPSTDTQYF. As DNA, the CDR3 is TGCAGCTCGCGGACAGGGCCTAGCACAGATACGCAGTATTTT.

The rearrangement links TRBV11-2 to TRBJ2-2; 10 nucleotides agree with TRBD2. After removal of 6 bases from V and 4 bases from J, the junction contained 8 bases not matched to a gene. Germline CDR1 reads SGHAT; CDR2 reads FQNNGV. This CDR3 has 16 amino acids. The CDR3 sequence: CASSRVSGGSTGELFF. For the CDR3, the DNA is TGTGCCAGCAGTCGCGTTAGCGGGGGGTCCACCGGGGAGCTGTTTTTT.

The V and J genes are TRBV4-2 and TRBJ1-5, with a weak D call TRBD1 (6 bases). This CDR3 has 17 residues. The ends were cut back, 1 base at V and 3 bases at J, with 16 bases in the middle. The V gene's germline CDR1 is LGHNA and CDR2 YNFKEQ. Here the CDR3 DNA reads TGTGCCAGCAGCCAAGGCCCAATACAGGGCATCAATCAGCCCCAGCATTTT. It yields the protein CASSQGPIQGINQPQHF.

This clone was seen a handful of times. V is TRBV30 and J is TRBJ2-5; 9 bases are a match to TRBD1. The germline gives CDR1 GTSNPN, CDR2 SVGIG (reference sequence). Trimming cost V 4 bases and J 5 bases; bases outside gene matches: 5. CDR3 length equals 13 residues. Here the CDR3 DNA reads TGTGCCTGGAAACAGGGGGCTTGGGAGACCCAGTACTTC. As protein: CAWKQGAWETQYF.

CDR3 protein: CASSLVSGGAEAFF. CDR3 in DNA: TGTGCCAGCAGCTTAGTGTCAGGGGGCGCTGAAGCTTTCTTT. The V call is TRBV7-2, the J call TRBJ1-1; 8 nucleotides line up with TRBD1. Germline lookup yields CDR1 SGHTA and CDR2 FQGNSA. The CDR3 spans 14 residues. After removal of 1 base from V and 6 bases from J, the junction contained 4 bases not matched to a gene.

The rearrangement joins TRBV7-9 to TRBJ2-1, with D possibly matching TRBD1 (6 bases). Trimming shortened V by 5 bases and J by 8 bases, and 13 bases separated the two germline ends. CDR3 length equals 13 residues. Germline CDR1 and CDR2: SEHNR and FQNEAQ (reference sequence). The CDR3 sequence: CASSRTGSDEQFF. The CDR3 bases are TGTGCCAGCAGCCGTACAGGGTCCGATGAGCAGTTCTTC. The whole variable domain, remainder taken from reference TRBV7-9 and TRBJ2-1, is DTGVSQNPRHKITKRGQNVTFRCDPISEHNRLYWYRQTLGQGPEFLTYFQNEAQLEKSRLLSDRFSAERPKGSFSTLEIQRTEQGDSAMYLCASSRTGSDEQFFGPGTRLTVL.

V gene TRBV5-1 combines with J gene TRBJ2-6, with D uncertain. V was cut by 6 bases and J by 1 base, with 11 bases left in between. Germline CDR1 and CDR2: SGHRS and YFSETQ. The CDR3 extends over 15 amino acids. For the CDR3, the DNA is TGCGCCAGCATGCCGGGTGGGTCTGGGGCCAACGTCCTGACTTTC. It encodes CASMPGGSGANVLTF.